This T cell receptor (beta chain) derives from a study of T cells after posttransplantation cyclophosphamide. Points from the study as a whole: Donor CD8+ memory clones often dominated recipient blood repertoires at later times.

As concerns this clone: Its matching antigen is unknown.

TCRdb's copy holds only in-frame clones and misses some; the assay was immunoSEQ multiplex PCR. Among some 64,000 clones listed, about 93% were seen once. Germline CDR1 reads KGHSH; CDR2 reads LQKENI. The CDR3 covers 14 residues. After removal of 2 bases from V and 3 bases from J, the junction contained 3 bases not matched to a gene. Source material: PBMCs. The chain couples TRBV18 to TRBJ1-2; 7 bases line up with TRBD1. This clonotype originated in a woman younger than 45 in good health and a related stem cell transplant donor. This CDR3 reads CASSPDRVYYGYTF. In nucleotides, the CDR3 is TGTGCCAGCTCACCAGACAGGGTTTACTATGGCTACACCTTC.